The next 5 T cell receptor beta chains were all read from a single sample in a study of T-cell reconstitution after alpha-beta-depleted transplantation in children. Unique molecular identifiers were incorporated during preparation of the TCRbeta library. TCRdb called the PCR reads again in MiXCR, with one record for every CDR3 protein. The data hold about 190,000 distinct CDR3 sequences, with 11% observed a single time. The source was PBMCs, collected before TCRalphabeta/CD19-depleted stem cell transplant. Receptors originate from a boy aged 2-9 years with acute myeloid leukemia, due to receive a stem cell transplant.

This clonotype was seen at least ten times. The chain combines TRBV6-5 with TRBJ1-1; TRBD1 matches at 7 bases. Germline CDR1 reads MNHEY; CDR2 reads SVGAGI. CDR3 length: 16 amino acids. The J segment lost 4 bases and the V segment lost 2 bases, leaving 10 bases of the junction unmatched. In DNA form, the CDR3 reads TGTGCCAGCAGTTACGGCCCCCAGGGGGAGGGCACTGAAGCTTTCTTT. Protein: CASSYGPQGEGTEAFF.

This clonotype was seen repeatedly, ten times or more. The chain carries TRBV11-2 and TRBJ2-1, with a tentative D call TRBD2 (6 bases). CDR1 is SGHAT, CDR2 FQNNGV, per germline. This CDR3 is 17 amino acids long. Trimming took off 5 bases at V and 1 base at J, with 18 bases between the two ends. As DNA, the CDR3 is TGTGCCAGCAGCCCACGCCGGGGGACCGCGTCCTACAATGAGCAGTTCTTC. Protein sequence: CASSPRRGTASYNEQFF.

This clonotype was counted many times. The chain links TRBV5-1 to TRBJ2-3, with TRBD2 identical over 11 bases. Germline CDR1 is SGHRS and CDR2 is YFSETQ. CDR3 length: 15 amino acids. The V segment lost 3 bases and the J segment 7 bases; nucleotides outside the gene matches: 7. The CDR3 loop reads CASSSVAGGENTQYF. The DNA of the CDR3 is TGCGCCAGCAGCTCCGTAGCGGGAGGGGAGAATACGCAGTATTTT.

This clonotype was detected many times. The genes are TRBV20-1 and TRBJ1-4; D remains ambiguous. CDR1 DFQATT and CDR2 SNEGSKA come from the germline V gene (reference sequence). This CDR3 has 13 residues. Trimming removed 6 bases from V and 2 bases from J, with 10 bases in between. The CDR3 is CSAAGLTNEKLFF. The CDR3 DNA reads TGCAGTGCCGCCGGGCTGACTAATGAAAAACTGTTTTTT.

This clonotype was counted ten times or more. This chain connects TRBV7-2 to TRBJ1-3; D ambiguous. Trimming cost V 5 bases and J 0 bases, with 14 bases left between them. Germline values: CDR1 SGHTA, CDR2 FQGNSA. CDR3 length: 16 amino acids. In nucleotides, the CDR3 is TGTGCCAGCAGCCAGCACGGACTGACCTCTGGAAACACCATATATTTT. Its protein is CASSQHGLTSGNTIYF. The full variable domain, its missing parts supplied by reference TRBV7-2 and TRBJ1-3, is GAGVSQSPSNKVTEKGKDVELRCDPISGHTALYWYRQSLGQGLEFLIYFQGNSAPDKSGLPSDRFSAERTGGSVSTLTIQRTQQEDSAVYLCASSQHGLTSGNTIYFGEGSWLTVV.